The present T cell receptor beta chain was sequenced within a study of Ad26.COV2.S vaccination and SARS-CoV-2 variants (TCRdb year 2021). Notes on the research overall: Donors in the vaccine arm were drawn from COV1001, a multicentre, randomized, double-blind, placebo-controlled phase I-IIa trial testing Ad26.COV2.S in healthy adults. The TCR-sequenced set comprised around 30 samples: some 19 Ad26.COV2.S vaccine recipients, 5 placebo recipients and 8 SARS-CoV-2 convalescent individuals. The specificity and breadth of SARS-CoV-2-reactive T cell receptors after Ad26.COV2.S vaccination were assessed by TCRbeta repertoire sequencing. Investigators remained blinded to trial group allocation during experiments and outcome assessment. Dosing of Ad26.COV2.S was intramuscular, at either 5x10^10 or 1x10^11 viral particles, delivered as one shot or as two shots spaced 56 days apart. Participants in the trial were split at random into five groups of five each, receiving low-dose or high-dose Ad26.COV2.S once or twice, or else placebo on both occasions.

The treatment or condition label of this sample denotes: 15 to 20 received Ad26.COV2.S at low or high dose, single or two shots; 5 received placebo; per-sample allocation not given. For vaccine and placebo recipients, the sequenced repertoires came from samples collected on day 63 after the first injection. In Cohort 1b, about two dozen adults aged 18-55 years were enrolled at a single site in Boston, USA, between 29 July and 7 August 2020. Ad26.COV2.S consisted of a replication-incompetent adenovirus type 26 vector by which a prefusion-stabilized SARS-CoV-2 spike protein from the original Wuhan strain was expressed. Broad study findings and their caveats: The study was not powered to compare responses between vaccine doses or regimens. According to the authors, total T cell responses may have been underestimated by the TCR breadth and depth analyses. After vaccination, spike-specific CD8+ and CD4+ T cell responses were reported to show substantial breadth. Ad26.COV2.S recipients had higher spike-specific TCR breadth than placebo recipients (P = 0.0014). Non-spike TCR breadth was comparable between vaccine and placebo recipients, consistent with the vaccine containing only spike.

The immunoSEQ Assay was the method used to sequence TCRbeta CDR3 regions. After extraction, genomic DNA underwent amplification by bias-controlled multiplex PCR, followed by high-throughput sequencing. Turning to the authors' computational methods: To quantify the absolute abundance of every unique TCRbeta CDR3 region, sequences were collapsed and filtered. T cell fraction was estimated by normalizing TCRbeta template counts to usable DNA, with usable DNA measured through amplification of reference genes found in all nucleated cells. Repertoire TCRs were annotated as SARS-CoV-2-specific when V gene, CDR3 amino acid sequence and J gene were exactly matched to a known reactive TCR set. The reference SARS-CoV-2 TCR set was derived from MIRA and filtered for enrichment in COVID-19-positive ImmuneCODE repertoires, a step that removed public or cross-reactive TCRs. Based on the MIRA antigens, annotated TCRs were further analysed at the level of specific ORF or position within ORF. Breadth was defined as annotated unique rearrangements over total unique productive rearrangements; depth was the summed frequency of those rearrangements. Two-sided Wilcoxon rank-sum tests were applied when comparing TCR breadth between groups. In TCRdb, the immuneACCESS table is reduced to in-frame sequences with V and J assigned. These tables do not hold every clone; where another copy was compared, an unresolved V gene accounts for under half, and the others remain unexplained. That table is the source of V, J and clone size, and D and trimming were worked out from the DNA. Here the sample has approximately 400,000 clones; 85% occur a single time. Of the sample, less than 4% falls within the top ten clones.

With regard to this clone: The antigen this receptor binds is unknown. No quality values exist for individual bases; no much larger clone is one base distant.

The sequencing used peripheral blood, collected in a trial of Ad26.COV2.S vaccine versus placebo. This clonotype was sampled from a person between 18 and 59 years old who received the Ad26.COV2.S COVID-19 vaccine or a placebo.

The DNA sequence is as follows: TGTGCCAGCAGTGACCCCCTCGCCAGCGGGGGGTTCACAGATACGCAGTATTTT. This yields the protein CASSDPLASGGFTDTQYF. The V and J segments used are TRBV6-4 and TRBJ2-3, with 9 central nucleotides matching TRBD2. CDR3 length: 18 amino acids, cysteine to phenylalanine. The kept DNA is CDR3 alone, 54 bases in frame from the first base. CDR1 MRHNA and CDR2 SNTAGT are derived from the germline V gene. Unmatched junction bases come to 11, with V trimmed by 2 bases and J by 2 bases.